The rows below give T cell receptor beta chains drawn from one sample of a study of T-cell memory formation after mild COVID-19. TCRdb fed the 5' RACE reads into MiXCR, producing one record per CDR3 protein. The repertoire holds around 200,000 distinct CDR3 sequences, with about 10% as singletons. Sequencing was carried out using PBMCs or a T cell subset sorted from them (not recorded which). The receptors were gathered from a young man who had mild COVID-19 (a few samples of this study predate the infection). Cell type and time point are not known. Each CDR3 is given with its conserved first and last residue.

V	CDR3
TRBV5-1	CASSQEALAGRRGGIQYF
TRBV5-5	CASSPARGRGNTGELFF
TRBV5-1	CASSLGPVSGANVLTF
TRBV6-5	CASRALRGPFKETQYF
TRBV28	CASSLLQQGTHTDTQYF
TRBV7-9	CASSLEGESPLHF
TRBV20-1	CSARRRDRDYNEQFF
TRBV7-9	CASSQKPRTPLSGANVLTF
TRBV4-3	CASSPGRSSYNSPLHF
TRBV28	CATSPPSGTQRGYTF
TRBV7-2	CASSSRAGSADTQYF
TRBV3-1	CASSRSERGGNEQFF
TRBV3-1	CASSQLPGLGTDTQYF
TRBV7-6	CASSLSRTDTQYF
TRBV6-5	CASSQPGRDGAETQYF
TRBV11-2	CASHRGGETQYF
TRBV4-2	CASSQQQGAYRNEQFF
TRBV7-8	CASSATGGDLKGGYTF
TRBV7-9	CASRFELSGNTIYF
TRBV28	CASSKAGGPLAEQFF
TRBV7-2	CASSLGQGATGELFF
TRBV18	CASSRSRSGGNEQFF
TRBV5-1	CASSPTGENEKLFF
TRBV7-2	CASTPAWGGVNIQYF
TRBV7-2	CASSASGTQYF
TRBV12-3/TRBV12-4	CASSPQGGSQYF
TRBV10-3	CAISESGRGVTGELFF
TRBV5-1	CASSLGDGYQPQHF
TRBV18	CASSPSTGELENTIYF
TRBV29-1	CSAGGGGNTIYF
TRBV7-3	CASSLASGGGELFF
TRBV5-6	CASSSSPSGGTDTQYF
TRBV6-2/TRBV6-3	CASSQRRAKNIQYF
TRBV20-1	CSARATGTSGNTIYF
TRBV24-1	CATSDSSGGADTGELFF
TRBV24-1	CATSDGGLAGSTGELFF
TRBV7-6	CASSLGVTSGGPPKETQYF